Given below is one TCR beta chain in context. The antigen remains unidentified. The sample is drawn from a study of shared clonotypes between healthy human individuals. About the research overall: Each donor contributed plates that comprised three CD4 naive, three CD4 memory, two CD8 naive and one CD8 memory. Findings of the study overall: Measured sharing among donors was expected to vary with sequencing depth. What limited the represented genetic and exposure-history diversity was the small number of donors. Compared with clonotypes that all four donors shared, non-shared clonotypes had lower generation probabilities.

Measured with immunoSEQ multiplex PCR; TCRdb has only the in-frame clones, and not every one. In the table there are some 2.1 million clones, about 94% of which are singletons. V dropped 2 bases and J dropped 4 bases, with 6 bases sitting between them. This CDR3 is 13 amino acids long. Germline assignment: CDR1 SGHVS and CDR2 FQNEAQ. Naive CD8 cells lacked CD45RO, underwent positive selection for CCR7 and left out terminally differentiated effector memory CD45RA+ cells. The receptor was isolated from a young man in good health. Some clones in this sample may be carry-over from other donors' samples. The J gene is TRBJ1-5, the V gene TRBV7-8; no definite D call. Sequenced: naive CD8+ T cells from PBMCs. Written as DNA, the CDR3 is TGTGCCAGCAGCTTAACGGGGAATCAGCCCCAGCATTTT. It specifies CASSLTGNQPQHF.